This is a list of T cell receptor beta chains from one sample in a study of human T cells and chemical hapten exposure. TCRdb independently ran MiXCR on the RACE reads; one entry per CDR3 protein. This sample has some 84,000 distinct CDR3 sequences, with roughly a tenth found just once. The specimen comprised whole blood, sampled in connection with sensitization to the hapten diphenylcyclopropenone (DPC). These receptors all stem from a woman aged 45-60 years with alopecia areata. Some clones in this sample may be carry-over from other donors' samples. The conserved cysteine and the conserved F or W are not part of the CDR3 here. Fields, in order: D gene, V gene, J gene, CDR3 protein. A D gene is named only where the DNA matches it firmly.

NA	TRBV30	TRBJ1-1	AWSVGLDTEAF
NA	TRBV7-6	TRBJ2-2	ASSLPENIGELF
TRBD2	TRBV6-6	TRBJ2-3	ASSLTSGPTDTQY
NA	TRBV12-3/TRBV12-4	TRBJ2-3	ASRAGTQTDTQY
TRBD2	TRBV3-1	TRBJ2-3	ASSLFGTSGVNMYGTQY
TRBD2	TRBV11-2	TRBJ2-7	ASSSGLAHYEQY
NA	TRBV12-3/TRBV12-4	TRBJ1-1	ASSFSNTEAF
NA	TRBV2	TRBJ1-4	ASTPLGAPSGNEKLF
NA	TRBV7-2	TRBJ2-3	ASSSGGGQGTDTQY
TRBD2	TRBV5-1	TRBJ2-5	ASSSGLAPGPQENQY
NA	TRBV7-2	TRBJ1-5	ASSSIAGTVNQPQH
TRBD1	TRBV7-9	TRBJ1-4	ASSLTGGEKLF
TRBD1	TRBV5-1	TRBJ2-7	ASSLASGLTGKDYEQY
TRBD2	TRBV11-2	TRBJ2-1	ASSSVGRESSNEQF
NA	TRBV5-4	TRBJ2-2	ASSLVGGVVTGELF
TRBD2	TRBV29-1	TRBJ2-1	SATRGTSGKDEQF
TRBD1	TRBV29-1	TRBJ1-5	SARTGEQPQH
TRBD2	TRBV27	TRBJ2-3	ASSLPAGSPDTQY
NA	TRBV12-3/TRBV12-4	TRBJ1-5	ASSLGGAGNQPQH
TRBD1	TRBV7-9	TRBJ2-2	ASSSGTGFYTGELF
NA	TRBV9	TRBJ2-4	ASSAEAHIQY
TRBD2	TRBV7-9	TRBJ2-3	ASSLRGGGSTDTQY
TRBD1	TRBV27	TRBJ2-7	VSSPRQGYEQY
NA	TRBV10-1	TRBJ2-1	ASSDGLAPYNEQF
NA	TRBV6-5	TRBJ1-3	ASRVGGSGNTIY
TRBD1	TRBV7-3	TRBJ2-3	ASSPDRGTDTQY
NA	TRBV7-3	TRBJ2-3	ASSLPGPPGDTQY
TRBD2	TRBV19	TRBJ2-1	ASSIDQVAGGGNEQF